The subject of this entry is one TCR beta chain. The antigen it recognizes is unknown. These reads were obtained on an Illumina HiSeq 2000. The TCR beta cDNA libraries were made using 5'RACE template switching, a step that added both a universal primer site and unique molecular identifiers. Priming for cDNA synthesis came from the TCR beta constant segment, and two successive PCR amplification steps followed. For the original study's pipeline: MIGEC was used to demultiplex reads and group reads by UMI, and MiTCR was used to assemble and quantify clonotypes. To remove erroneous sequences, TCR cDNA sequences were retained only when supported by two or more reads. The tcR package was used for downstream repertoire analysis, and clonotypes were matched across fractions by CDR3 nucleotide sequence plus V segment. VDJmatch was used to annotate antigen specificity against VDJdb, with one amino acid substitution in CDR3 allowed. With the reads reprocessed by TCRdb, a single entry stands for each CDR3 protein sequence and no DNA is reported. The authors' filters were not applied to this entry. The sample's records list over 120,000 distinct CDR3 sequences. Of the sample, more than 10% is held by the ten largest clones.

This entry comes from a study of T cells expressing NK-cell markers (dated by TCRdb to the early 2020s). Regarding the study in general: Roughly 8 donors provided sorted CD3+CD56+NKG2C+, CD3+CD56+NKG2C- and CD3+CD56-NKG2C+ T-cell subsets, whose TCR beta-chain repertoires were profiled. Among the eight sequenced donors, only one was HCMV-seronegative, while the other seven were HCMV-seropositive. Sequencing of the libraries produced 2 x 150 bp reads on Illumina HiSeq 2000/2500, MiSeq or NextSeq. Randomly selected healthy volunteers, three men and five women, were used as the eight sequenced donors. The full study reports these points: Whether the expanded NKG2C-expressing T cell clones were specific for HCMV antigens was left unclear. Those dominant clonotypes were again the most abundant among CD3+CD56-NKG2C+ cells in a few donors, at about 25-65%. In roughly six donors, the dominant CD3+CD56+NKG2C+ clonotypes were among the top 10 CD8+ clonotypes and accounted for roughly 1.0-8% of CD8+ T cells.

HCMV serostatus was determined by detecting HCMV-specific IgG in serum with a commercial ELISA kit. Peripheral blood mononuclear cells were isolated from blood by Ficoll density gradient centrifugation. Looking up the germline V gene (reference sequence) yields CDR1 MNHNY and CDR2 SVGAGI. There are 12 amino acids in the CDR3, from cysteine to phenylalanine inclusive. DNA for this receptor is not on file. This sequence originates from a man between 18 and 35 years old in good health. Donor details come from another sample of the same person, matched by shared clones. Material: blood T cells: a sorted CD56 or NKG2C T cell subset, CD4+ or CD8+ T cells, or bulk PBMC T cells (not recorded which). The chain employs TRBV6-6 and TRBJ2-3. The CDR3 is CASSYDIDTQYF.